This T cell receptor (beta chain) was recovered during a study of cytomegalovirus exposure and HLA in healthy donors. V gave up 4 bases and J gave up 6 bases; unmatched junction bases: 12. The CDR3 has 15 amino acids. The germline V gene encodes CDR1 SGHRS and CDR2 YFSETQ. Study-level results: It was reported in a later analysis that an Asian-associated ancestry cluster showed fewer N-insertions than the 666-donor mean.

Primers: 60 Vbeta forward and 13 Jbeta reverse. This table comes from immunoSEQ multiplex PCR, and its TCRdb copy is limited to in-frame clones, with some not included. The sample has around 240,000 clones, roughly 82% seen once; the top ten hold 5% to 6.5%. As concerns this clone: Its antigen is not identified.

The chain has TRBV5-1 and TRBJ2-5; the match to TRBD1 covers 7 bases. The source of this sequence is a woman aged 40 to 50 in good health and CMV-seropositive. The sample comprised PBMCs. CDR3 in DNA: TGCGCCAGCAGCCTGCCAGACAGGGATTCCAAGACCCAGTACTTC. It translates to CASSLPDRDSKTQYF.